A single sample gave rise to the 17 T cell receptor beta chains below, sequenced in a study of shared T cell receptors in the human thymus (dated by TCRdb to the early 2020s). The library was built by means of the immunoSEQ multiplex PCR assay. Here the immuneACCESS table is served through TCRdb, limited to in-frame sequences with V and J called. Missing clones are a known gap in these copies; in checked studies unresolved V genes cover under half, and the rest lacks a known reason. A total of about 660,000 clones appear in this sample, 85% to 90% of them only once. 0.0085% to 0.012% of the sample comes from the top ten. These data were also filed under a second study, of human thymus T cells.

Sequencing was done on a sample of thymocytes. These receptors were obtained from a boy under three years old with a congenital heart defect. Donor details come from another sample of the same person, matched by shared clones.

The gene calls are TRBV27 and TRBJ1-4; D is unresolved. The CDR3 contains 15 residues. CDR1 and CDR2 (germline): MNHEY, SMNVEV (reference sequence). V was trimmed by 7 bases and J by 7 bases, leaving 19 bases between them. In nucleotides, the CDR3 is TGTGCCAGCACCTCCTCGGCGGGAGAAGGTGAAAAACTGTTTTTT. Translation: CASTSSAGEGEKLFF.

The J gene is TRBJ2-1, the V gene TRBV7-6, with a tentative D call TRBD2 (6 bases). Trimming shortened V by 6 bases and J by 8 bases, and 17 bases separated the two germline ends. This CDR3 spans 14 amino acids. In germline, CDR1 is SGHVS, CDR2 FNYEAQ. This CDR3 reads CASSSGGPLDEQFF. Written as DNA, the CDR3 is TGTGCCAGCAGTTCCGGGGGACCTCTAGATGAGCAGTTCTTC.

The chain joins TRBV27 to TRBJ2-5; TRBD2 agrees at 7 bases. The last part of the DNA fits TRBJ2-7 better; the J call may be wrong. Looked up from germline, CDR1 is MNHEY and CDR2 is SMNVEV (reference sequence). CDR3 length: 15 residues. The CDR3 coding sequence is TGTGCCAGCAGTTTATTGGCGGGGAGGGTGTCCGAGCAGTACTTC. Encoded protein: CASSLLAGRVSEQYF.

The CDR3, as DNA: TGCAGCGTTGAAGTTAAGACAGGGTCCCACGAGCAGTACTTC. Translated, it gives CSVEVKTGSHEQYF. The J gene is TRBJ2-7, the V gene TRBV29-1; 7 bases fit TRBD1. The germline CDR1 and CDR2 sequences are SQVTM and ANQGSEA. This CDR3 is built from 14 residues. J was trimmed by 5 bases and V by 1 base; bases with no gene match: 8.

The rearrangement joins TRBV6-5 to TRBJ2-5, with 8 bases lining up with TRBD2. This CDR3 spans 15 amino acids. Looked up from germline, CDR1 is MNHEY and CDR2 is SVGAGI. V lost 0 bases, J lost 5 bases, and 5 bases stayed unmatched. In nucleotides, the CDR3 is TGTGCCAGCAGTTACTCGAAACTAGCGGTCGAGACCCAGTACTTC. Its protein is CASSYSKLAVETQYF.

The chain combines TRBV4-1 with TRBJ2-5; the D is unclear. The J call may be mistaken, given a closer DNA end match to TRBJ2-7. The CDR3 is 13 amino acids. The germline CDR1 and CDR2 sequences are MGHRA and YSYEKL. The CDR3 DNA reads as TGCGCCAGCAGCCAGGTCCCCACCTACGAGCAGTACTTC. Its translation is CASSQVPTYEQYF.

The gene calls are TRBV5-1 and TRBJ1-5; 7 bases align to TRBD1. The CDR3 contains 17 residues. Looked up from germline, CDR1 is SGHRS and CDR2 is YFSETQ. V trimming: 4 bases; J trimming: 0 bases; junction bases outside the gene matches: 10. CDR3 sequence (DNA): TGCGCCAGCAGCCCCACCCCCCGGGACAGTAGCAATCAGCCCCAGCATTTT. This translates into CASSPTPRDSSNQPQHF.

This chain uses TRBV7-2 with TRBJ2-7; 9 bases fit TRBD1. Per germline, CDR1 SGHTA and CDR2 FQGNSA. With V trimmed by 2 bases and J by 3 bases, 11 bases remained unmatched. The CDR3 spans 17 residues. The CDR3 DNA reads TGTGCCAGCAGCTTACGGGGACAGGGCGTGGTCAACTACGAGCAGTACTTC. It yields the protein CASSLRGQGVVNYEQYF.

The count of this clone is one. The genes are TRBV7-9 and TRBJ2-5, with D unresolved. Germline V lookup: CDR1 SEHNR, CDR2 FQNEAQ (reference sequence). This CDR3 has 12 amino acids. V was trimmed by 5 bases and J by 3 bases, leaving 7 bases between them. CDR3 loop: CASSPAEETQYF. In DNA, the CDR3 is TGTGCCAGCAGCCCGGCGGAAGAGACCCAGTACTTC.

This clone has just one count. The chain recombines TRBV4-2 with TRBJ2-5, with D possibly being TRBD2 (5 bases). The DNA end is a closer match to TRBJ2-7, so the J assignment may be wrong. The CDR3 runs 15 residues. The V gene's germline CDR1 is LGHNA and CDR2 YNFKEQ. This CDR3 reads CASSQDIEGSYEQYF. The CDR3 DNA sequence: TGTGCCAGCAGCCAAGATATCGAGGGCTCCTACGAGCAGTACTTC.

The genes are TRBV18 and TRBJ2-1; TRBD2 aligns across 8 bases. The CDR3 spans 15 residues. The V segment lost 0 bases and the J segment 5 bases; nucleotides outside the gene matches: 3. Per the germline V gene, CDR1 is KGHSH and CDR2 is LQKENI. The CDR3 region has the DNA TGTGCCAGCTCACCACCCGGGAGGGAAAACAATGAGCAGTTCTTC. Protein product: CASSPPGRENNEQFF.

The V gene is TRBV14, the J gene TRBJ2-7, with 11 bases identical to TRBD2. Losses at the gene ends were 1 base for V and 0 bases for J; bases not matched to a gene: 8. The CDR3 runs to 18 residues. Germline lookup yields CDR1 SGHDN and CDR2 FVKESK. The CDR3 coding sequence is TGTGCCAGCAGCCAAGCGGCCACAACTAGCGGGGGCTCCTACGAGCAGTACTTC. Translation: CASSQAATTSGGSYEQYF.

A note on this clone: This same CDR3 is encoded by further DNA sequences in the sample. The chain combines TRBV28 with TRBJ2-5; a possible D gene is TRBD1 (5 bases). CDR1 and CDR2 from the germline V gene are MDHEN and SYDVKM. Trimming pared 2 bases from V and 4 bases from J, leaving 5 bases between. The CDR3 runs to 12 residues. The CDR3 DNA reads as TGTGCCAGCAGTTTACAGGGAGAGACCCAGTACTTC. Its translation: CASSLQGETQYF.

The chain joins TRBV9 to TRBJ2-2, with TRBD2 identical over 8 bases. Germline assignment: CDR1 SGDLS and CDR2 YYNGEE. This CDR3 has 17 amino acids. V was pared by 3 bases and J by 0 bases, with 7 bases of the junction left unmatched. CDR3 in amino acids: CASSADPGLANTGELFF. CDR3 bases: TGTGCCAGCAGCGCAGACCCGGGACTAGCGAACACCGGGGAGCTGTTTTTT.

The V and J genes are TRBV5-4 and TRBJ2-3, with TRBD1 as a possible D gene (7 bases). Looked up from germline, CDR1 is SGHNT and CDR2 is YYREEE (reference sequence). The CDR3 contains 16 residues. Trimming left V 5 bases short and J 1 base short, with 17 bases between. The CDR3 DNA reads TGTGCCAGCAGGCCCCACAGGGGAGGAGGCACAGATACGCAGTATTTT. Protein product: CASRPHRGGGTDTQYF.

This clone was counted between two and nine times. V usage is TRBV7-9 and J usage is TRBJ2-5; TRBD1 might be the D (5 bases). This CDR3 has 16 amino acids. The germline V and J ends were trimmed by 3 bases and 4 bases, with 18 bases remaining between them. Germline CDR1 SEHNR, CDR2 FQNEAQ (reference sequence). In DNA form, the CDR3 reads TGTGCCAGCAGCTTCTACAAGGGGCGCGAAGGAGAGACCCAGTACTTC. Its protein is CASSFYKGREGETQYF.

This clone showed up just once. This chain connects TRBV7-8 to TRBJ2-1, with 9 nucleotides matching TRBD2. V lost 1 base to trimming and J lost 8 bases; unmatched junction nucleotides: 9. Looked up from germline, CDR1 is SGHVS and CDR2 is FQNEAQ. The CDR3 has 16 residues. The CDR3 DNA reads as TGTGCCAGCAGCTTAGAGGTAGCGGGAGTTGGGGATGAGCAGTTCTTC. Its protein is CASSLEVAGVGDEQFF. The full variable domain, in which reference TRBV7-8 and TRBJ2-1 provide the parts outside the CDR3, is GAGVSQSPRYKVAKRGQDVALRCDPISGHVSLFWYQQALGQGPEFLTYFQNEAQLDKSGLPSDRFFAERPEGSVSTLKIQRTQQEDSAVYLCASSLEVAGVGDEQFFGPGTRLTVL.